What follows are 27 T cell receptor beta chains derived from one specimen sequenced in a study of cytomegalovirus exposure and HLA in healthy donors. The PCR used 60 Vbeta and 13 Jbeta primers. Clones were sequenced by immunoSEQ multiplex PCR, and TCRdb holds only the in-frame ones, with some missing. The sample lists some 87,000 clones; 79% were seen once. The material sequenced was PBMCs. These receptors all come from a woman aged 40 to 55 in good health and CMV-seropositive.

The chain has TRBV7-2 and TRBJ2-7, with 7 nucleotides matching TRBD1. V shed 2 bases and J 6 bases; nucleotides not matched to a gene: 7. CDR3 length equals 14 residues. Germline-derived CDR1 and CDR2 are SGHTA and FQGNSA. The CDR3 here is CASSLRQGLSEQYF. The CDR3 nucleotides read TGTGCCAGCAGCTTACGACAGGGTCTTAGCGAGCAGTACTTC.

The CDR3 bases are TGCAGCGCCCGGGAGCGGAATTACAATGAGCAGTTCTTC. This translates into CSARERNYNEQFF. J is TRBJ2-1 and V is TRBV29-1; maybe TRBD2 (6 bases). CDR1 SQVTM and CDR2 ANQGSEA come from the germline V gene. The CDR3 sequence is 13 residues long. V gave up 7 bases and J gave up 4 bases, with 14 bases separating them.

V usage is TRBV5-6 and J usage is TRBJ1-2; D is perhaps TRBD1 (6 bases). Germline CDR1 reads SGHDT; CDR2 reads YYEEEE. The CDR3 contains 12 residues. The V end was cut by 4 bases, the J end by 8 bases, with 12 bases between. For the CDR3, the DNA is TGTGCCAGCAGCCAACTTAGGGGGGGCTACACCTTC. Its protein product is CASSQLRGGYTF.

The chain employs TRBV5-1 and TRBJ1-1; D may be TRBD1 (5 bases). CDR3 length: 14 amino acids. CDR1 SGHRS and CDR2 YFSETQ come from the germline V gene. The V gene lost 2 bases and the J gene lost 5 bases, with 13 bases spanning the gap. CDR3 region: CASSFTTGGTEAFF. The CDR3 region has the DNA TGCGCCAGCAGCTTCACCACTGGGGGGACTGAAGCTTTCTTT.

The rearrangement links TRBV14 to TRBJ1-1; unclear D gene. The CDR3 runs 15 residues. V was trimmed by 0 bases and J by 3 bases, leaving 11 bases between them. Germline loops: CDR1 SGHDN, CDR2 FVKESK. In DNA form, the CDR3 reads TGTGCCAGCAGCCAAGATTTACAGAGTCACACTGAAGCTTTCTTT. It encodes CASSQDLQSHTEAFF.

The rearrangement uses TRBV2 and TRBJ2-7; 7 positions match TRBD2. V lost 2 bases to trimming and J lost 1 base; unmatched junction nucleotides: 11. This CDR3 spans 17 amino acids. CDR1 and CDR2 (germline): SNHLY, FYNNEI. CDR3 sequence (DNA): TGTGCCAGCAGTGAACTCGGGCTAGCGGCTTCGTCCTACGAGCAGTACTTC. It yields the protein CASSELGLAASSYEQYF.

The chain recombines TRBV6-1 with TRBJ2-7; TRBD2 matches 12 bases. The V segment lost 9 bases and the J segment 6 bases; nucleotides outside the gene matches: 9. This CDR3 contains 14 residues. CDR1 MNHNS and CDR2 SASEGT come from the germline V gene. CDR3 DNA sequence: TGTGCCAGTGGACTAGCGGGGATTCGGGGCGAGCAGTACTTC. Protein sequence: CASGLAGIRGEQYF.

The V call is TRBV7-2, the J call TRBJ1-2; no reliable D call. Trimming stripped 1 base from V and 7 bases from J, with 7 bases between. The germline V gene has CDR1 SGHTA and CDR2 FQGNSA. This CDR3 comprises 12 residues. Here the CDR3 reads CASSLGSGGYTF. The CDR3 DNA reads TGTGCCAGCAGCTTAGGTTCAGGTGGCTACACCTTC.

The chain is built from TRBV15 and TRBJ1-4; D is ambiguous. Trimming pared 1 base from V and 8 bases from J, leaving 11 bases between. Per germline, CDR1 LNHNV and CDR2 YYDKDF (reference sequence). This CDR3 is 14 amino acids long. CDR3 bases: TGTGCCACCAGCAGAGCAGACTGGAAAGAAAAACTGTTTTTT. The encoded protein is CATSRADWKEKLFF.

The sample holds a few counts of this clone. The sample carries other DNA sequences with the same CDR3. This rearrangement joins TRBV2 to TRBJ2-4; TRBD1 matches 10 bases. CDR3 length equals 15 residues. Looked up from germline, CDR1 is SNHLY and CDR2 is FYNNEI. Germline trimming cut 3 bases from V and 1 base from J; bases unmatched to any gene: 0. CDR3 region: CASSEDRGAKNIQYF. CDR3 nucleotides: TGTGCCAGCAGTGAGGACAGGGGGGCCAAAAACATTCAGTACTTC.

This clone was observed a single time. The chain employs TRBV2 and TRBJ2-1; 11 bases align to TRBD1. Germline V gives CDR1 SNHLY, CDR2 FYNNEI. The CDR3 extends over 13 amino acids. J lost 8 bases, V lost 4 bases, and 1 base had no gene match. DNA of the CDR3: TGTGCCAGCAGTGGGGACAGGGGGTATGAGCAGTTCTTC. This encodes CASSGDRGYEQFF.

This clone was seen a handful of times. The rearrangement uses TRBV5-4 and TRBJ2-7, with 9 bases aligning to TRBD2. This CDR3 region has 16 residues. The V segment lost 2 bases and the J segment 9 bases; nucleotides outside the gene matches: 15. CDR1 and CDR2 from the germline V gene are SGHNT and YYREEE (reference sequence). The DNA for the CDR3 is TGTGCCAGCAGCTTCCGCGGGGTGAGCGGGGGGCTAGGGCAGTACTTC. Protein: CASSFRGVSGGLGQYF.

This clone appeared a single time. This chain links TRBV5-1 with TRBJ1-4; TRBD1 is a possible D gene (6 bases). The CDR3 has 15 residues. CDR1 SGHRS and CDR2 YFSETQ come from the germline V gene. V lost 0 bases, J lost 4 bases, and 10 bases lay in between. CDR3 nucleotides: TGCGCCAGCAGCTTGGGTGGACAGCGTAATGAAAAACTGTTTTTT. It codes for CASSLGGQRNEKLFF.

The table lists this clone with a few counts. The chain employs TRBV12-5 and TRBJ2-2; D gene unclear. Germline loops: CDR1 LGHNT, CDR2 FRNRAP. The length of the CDR3 is 14 residues. Trimming pared 6 bases from V and 4 bases from J, leaving 12 bases between. As DNA, the CDR3 is TGTGCTAGTGGCTACCAGGTCGGCACCGGGGAGCTGTTTTTT. Protein product: CASGYQVGTGELFF. The complete variable domain, with remaining parts taken from reference TRBV12-5 and TRBJ2-2, reads DARVTQTPRHKVTEMGQEVTMRCQPILGHNTVFWYRQTMMQGLELLAYFRNRAPLDDSGMPKDRFSAEMPDATLATLKIQPSEPRDSAVYFCASGYQVGTGELFFGEGSRLTVL.

This chain uses TRBV29-1 with TRBJ1-1, with TRBD1 matching over 9 bases. The V gene end was trimmed by 8 bases and the J gene end by 1 base; junction bases not matched to a gene: 17. Germline loops: CDR1 SQVTM, CDR2 ANQGSEA. The CDR3 has 17 amino acids. The CDR3 DNA sequence: TGCAGCTCAGATGAGTCCGGGACAGGGAACCCGAACACTGAAGCTTTCTTT. Its translation is CSSDESGTGNPNTEAFF. The full variable domain, rest sourced from reference TRBV29-1 and TRBJ1-1, is SAVISQKPSRDICQRGTSLTIQCQVDSQVTMMFWYRQQPGQSLTLIATANQGSEATYESGFVIDKFPISRPNLTFSTLTVSNMSPEDSSIYLCSSDESGTGNPNTEAFFGQGTRLTVV.

The gene calls are TRBV14 and TRBJ2-7, with D perhaps matching TRBD2 (5 bases). Germline loops: CDR1 SGHDN, CDR2 FVKESK. V lost 0 bases and J 3 bases, leaving 6 bases between the germline ends. The CDR3 is made up of 13 amino acids. The CDR3 DNA reads as TGTGCCAGCAGCCAAGATAGCGTCTACGAGCAGTACTTC. Its protein is CASSQDSVYEQYF.

This clone was seen a few times. The chain has TRBV4-1 and TRBJ1-2, with a possible D match to TRBD1 (6 bases). Between the trimmed V and J ends, which lost 0 bases and 3 bases, there was a span of 17 bases. Germline loops: CDR1 MGHRA, CDR2 YSYEKL. The CDR3 has 17 amino acids. The CDR3, as DNA: TGCGCCAGCAGCCAAGATTGGTTGGTAGGGGGGGACTATGGCTACACCTTC. It translates to CASSQDWLVGGDYGYTF.

CDR3 nucleotides: TGTGCCAGCAGCGTAGCGGATAGCGGGGACTACGAGCAGTACTTC. It yields the protein CASSVADSGDYEQYF. This rearrangement joins TRBV9 to TRBJ2-7; 8 bases match TRBD2. Germline-derived CDR1 and CDR2 are SGDLS and YYNGEE. This CDR3 spans 15 amino acids. Trimming at V came to 0 bases and at J to 3 bases, leaving 5 bases not matched to a gene.

The chain recombines TRBV30 with TRBJ2-7; 12 positions agree with TRBD1. This CDR3 comprises 12 residues. In germline, CDR1 is GTSNPN, CDR2 SVGIG (reference sequence). Trimming cost V 8 bases and J 7 bases; bases outside gene matches: 6. CDR3 sequence (DNA): TGTGCCCGGGGACAGGGGGCAGGGGAGCAGTACTTC. Translating it yields CARGQGAGEQYF.

The chain couples TRBV10-1 to TRBJ2-2, with 16 bases that match TRBD2. Germline V gives CDR1 WNHNN, CDR2 SYGVQD (reference sequence). CDR3 length: 20 residues. V lost 2 bases to trimming and J lost 2 bases; unmatched junction nucleotides: 8. The CDR3 sequence: CASSEPMGLAGGLNTGELFF. The CDR3 coding sequence is TGCGCCAGCAGTGAGCCTATGGGACTAGCGGGAGGGCTTAACACCGGGGAGCTGTTTTTT.

This clone appeared a single time. The CDR3 sequence is CAWTRTSGSYNEQFF. CDR3 nucleotides: TGTGCCTGGACTAGAACTAGCGGGAGCTACAATGAGCAGTTCTTC. The chain couples TRBV30 to TRBJ2-1, with 11 nucleotides matching TRBD2. This CDR3 is 15 amino acids long. The germline V gene has CDR1 GTSNPN and CDR2 SVGIG (reference sequence). J was trimmed by 3 bases and V by 4 bases; bases with no gene match: 5.

V and J are TRBV18 and TRBJ1-4; 7 nucleotides agree with TRBD1. Trimming at V came to 3 bases and at J to 0 bases, leaving 16 bases not matched to a gene. The germline V gene has CDR1 KGHSH and CDR2 LQKENI. The CDR3 is 20 amino acids. CDR3 sequence: CASSPEIAGGTVATNEKLFF. The CDR3 nucleotides are TGTGCCAGCTCACCGGAAATAGCAGGGGGGACAGTTGCAACTAATGAAAAACTGTTTTTT.

This clone was seen a few times. This chain connects TRBV30 to TRBJ1-1; D is unresolved. V was clipped by 3 bases and J by 7 bases, with 9 bases between them. The CDR3 is made up of 11 amino acids. Looked up from germline, CDR1 is GTSNPN and CDR2 is SVGIG (reference sequence). CDR3 sequence reads: CAWRAEYEAFF. CDR3 DNA: TGTGCCTGGAGGGCGGAATATGAAGCTTTCTTT.

The V gene is TRBV25-1, the J gene TRBJ1-3; TRBD1 is a possible D gene (6 bases). This CDR3 spans 18 amino acids. Germline-derived CDR1 and CDR2 are MGHDK and SYGVNS. Deletions cut 0 bases from V and 1 base from J, with 16 bases between. The chain's CDR3 is CASSEYTGYCLSGNTIYF. Here the CDR3 DNA reads TGTGCCAGCAGTGAATACACAGGGTATTGTCTTTCTGGAAACACCATATATTTT.

The chain couples TRBV5-4 to TRBJ2-7, with D perhaps TRBD2 (5 bases). This CDR3 spans 13 amino acids. V lost 4 bases and J 5 bases, leaving 13 bases between the germline ends. CDR1 SGHNT and CDR2 YYREEE come from the germline V gene (reference sequence). CDR3 sequence reads: CASSGRSSNEQYF. The CDR3 DNA reads TGTGCCAGCAGCGGCCGCTCTAGCAACGAGCAGTACTTC.

This clone appeared once. The chain links TRBV5-3 to TRBJ1-5; the match to TRBD1 covers 7 bases. TRBV5-3 belongs to the ORF category, with a function that is uncertain. V was clipped by 4 bases and J by 4 bases; unmatched bases: 14. The CDR3 covers 17 residues. Here the CDR3 DNA reads TGTGCCAGAAGCCGGTACAGGGGCCCTCTGAATAATCAGCCCCAGCATTTT. Its protein is CARSRYRGPLNNQPQHF.

This clone was seen a few times. The rearrangement links TRBV19 to TRBJ2-2; D gene unclear. CDR3 length equals 15 residues. Deletions cut 5 bases from V and 6 bases from J, with 16 bases between. The germline V gene has CDR1 LNHDA and CDR2 SQIVND (reference sequence). Written as DNA, the CDR3 is TGTGCCAGTAGTTTGAGACAAATTGTTTCCGGGGAGCTGTTTTTT. It specifies CASSLRQIVSGELFF.